Below, 28 T cell receptor beta chains from the same sample are listed, as sequenced in a study of blood T cell repertoires in COVID-19. Assay used: immunoSEQ multiplex PCR; TCRdb lists only in-frame clones, some missing. This table has 150,000 to 200,000 clones, approximately 92% appearing once. What was sequenced was peripheral blood. These receptors originate from a man between 25 and 39 years old with COVID-19, enrolled during active disease.

The chain joins TRBV24-1 to TRBJ2-2; TRBD2 agrees at 11 bases. Trimming took 4 bases from V and 5 from J; bases not matched to a gene: 8. The CDR3 is 17 amino acids. The germline CDR1 and CDR2 sequences are KGHDR and SFDVKD. The CDR3: CATSDQLAGVRTGELFF. The CDR3, as DNA: TGTGCCACCAGTGACCAACTAGCGGGAGTTCGTACCGGGGAGCTGTTTTTT.

The V and J genes are TRBV19 and TRBJ1-5; 9 bases match TRBD1. Losses at the gene ends were 5 bases for V and 6 bases for J; bases not matched to a gene: 11. The length of the CDR3 is 16 residues. Germline V gene sequence: CDR1 LNHDA, CDR2 SQIVND (reference sequence). CDR3 sequence reads: CASSPRTGVLPQPQHF. CDR3 bases: TGTGCCAGTAGTCCTCGGACAGGGGTCCTCCCTCAGCCCCAGCATTTT.

This clone was counted between two and nine times. The genes are TRBV7-9 and TRBJ2-1, with 7 bases aligning to TRBD2. This CDR3 has 15 residues. The V segment lost 5 bases and the J segment 3 bases; nucleotides outside the gene matches: 7. CDR1 is SEHNR and CDR2 is FQNEAQ in the germline V gene (reference sequence). The chain's CDR3 is CASSQGAGDYNEQFF. CDR3 DNA: TGTGCCAGCAGCCAAGGGGCGGGGGACTACAATGAGCAGTTCTTC.

This sequence joins TRBV19 and TRBJ1-1; no definite D call. The CDR3 spans 12 residues. Per germline, CDR1 LNHDA and CDR2 SQIVND (reference sequence). Trimming stripped 7 bases from V and 1 base from J, with 7 bases between. As DNA, the CDR3 is TGTGCCAGTATAGGAGGGAACACTGAAGCTTTCTTT. Translated, it gives CASIGGNTEAFF.

The sample holds many counts of this clone. Other DNA sequences in this specimen translate into the identical CDR3. This chain connects TRBV28 to TRBJ1-5; D is perhaps TRBD1 (5 bases). Germline V gives CDR1 MDHEN, CDR2 SYDVKM. With 2 bases removed from V and 0 bases from J, the gap between germline ends came to 8 bases. CDR3 length: 15 amino acids. The CDR3 region is CASSLTGFSNQPQHF. CDR3 sequence (DNA): TGTGCCAGCAGTTTAACAGGATTTAGCAATCAGCCCCAGCATTTT.

This clone was seen once. The chain has TRBV5-8 and TRBJ1-4; TRBD1 matches at 8 bases. Germline CDR1 SGHTS, CDR2 YDEGEE. The CDR3 is 19 residues long. With V trimmed by 4 bases and J by 0 bases, 14 bases remained unmatched. The chain's CDR3 is CASSLPTDRASATNEKLFF. Here the CDR3 DNA reads TGTGCCAGCAGCCTACCAACGGACAGGGCGAGTGCAACTAATGAAAAACTGTTTTTT. The full variable domain, with the rest looked up from reference TRBV5-8 and TRBJ1-4, is EAGVTQSPTHLIKTRGQQATLRCSPISGHTSVYWYQQALGLGLQFLLWYDEGEERNRGNFPPRFSGRQFPNYSSELNVNALELEDSALYLCASSLPTDRASATNEKLFFGSGTQLSVL.

The chain has TRBV5-1 and TRBJ1-1; TRBD1 agrees at 7 bases. The CDR3 is made up of 15 amino acids. With 4 bases clipped from V and 2 bases from J, the junction kept 8 bases outside the gene matches. CDR1 and CDR2 from the germline V gene are SGHRS and YFSETQ. CDR3 amino acids: CASSPSTGRNTEAFF. The CDR3 DNA is TGCGCCAGCAGCCCATCGACAGGGAGAAACACTGAAGCTTTCTTT.

The chain is built from TRBV5-6 and TRBJ2-5; 9 nucleotides align to TRBD2. The CDR3 consists of 16 residues. Per the germline V gene, CDR1 is SGHDT and CDR2 is YYEEEE. After removal of 2 bases from V and 5 bases from J, the junction contained 10 bases not matched to a gene. The chain's CDR3 is CASSFMLAGWGETQYF. The CDR3 DNA follows: TGTGCCAGCAGCTTCATGCTAGCGGGATGGGGGGAGACCCAGTACTTC.

This clone was observed once. The CDR3 reads CASSSLSRGELFF. The CDR3 DNA sequence: TGTGCCAGCAGTTCCCTTAGCCGCGGGGAGCTGTTTTTT. V is TRBV12-3 or TRBV12-4 and J is TRBJ2-2; no reliable D call. V shed 4 bases and J shed 7 bases, with 10 bases lying between them. This CDR3 contains 13 residues.

J is TRBJ1-2 and V is TRBV25-1; perhaps TRBD1 as D (5 bases). The CDR3 totals 13 residues. Trimming pared 2 bases from V and 4 bases from J, leaving 8 bases between. Germline V gene data show CDR1 as MGHDK and CDR2 as SYGVNS. CDR3 DNA: TGTGCCAGCAGTGAAAGGGACTTCTATGGCTACACCTTC. Translated: CASSERDFYGYTF.

The chain uses TRBV19 and TRBJ1-1, with TRBD1 matching 10 bases. CDR3 size: 18 residues. Germline CDR1 LNHDA, CDR2 SQIVND (reference sequence). V lost 2 bases to trimming and J lost 1 base; unmatched junction nucleotides: 10. The chain's CDR3 is CASSIPTGGLRENTEAFF. CDR3 coding DNA: TGTGCCAGTAGTATACCGACAGGGGGCCTAAGGGAGAACACTGAAGCTTTCTTT. Drawing the rest from reference TRBV19 and TRBJ1-1, the complete variable domain is DGGITQSPKYLFRKEGQNVTLSCEQNLNHDAMYWYRQDPGQGLRLIYYSQIVNDFQKGDIAEGYSVSREKKESFPLTVTSAQKNPTAFYLCASSIPTGGLRENTEAFFGQGTRLTVV.

The chain couples TRBV6-5 to TRBJ1-1; 8 nucleotides align to TRBD1. Trimming at V came to 6 bases and at J to 3 bases, leaving 6 bases not matched to a gene. CDR3 length: 14 amino acids. Germline assignment: CDR1 MNHEY and CDR2 SVGAGI. The CDR3 protein is CASSQGAGDTEAFF. CDR3 bases: TGTGCCAGCAGCCAGGGGGCCGGGGACACTGAAGCTTTCTTT.

The chain employs TRBV5-3 and TRBJ1-2; 8 nucleotides align to TRBD1. Being an ORF, TRBV5-3 has a function that is uncertain. With 2 bases clipped from V and 4 bases from J, the junction kept 7 bases outside the gene matches. The CDR3 has 15 residues. CDR3 in amino acids: CARSLETGVGYGYTF. Written as DNA, the CDR3 is TGTGCCAGAAGCTTAGAGACAGGGGTCGGCTATGGCTACACCTTC.

The gene calls are TRBV4-1 and TRBJ1-1; 9 bases align to TRBD1. There are 14 residues in the CDR3. Germline lookup yields CDR1 MGHRA and CDR2 YSYEKL. J was trimmed by 5 bases and V by 5 bases; bases with no gene match: 6. CDR3 residues: CASSEGQGQTEAFF. For the CDR3, the DNA is TGCGCCAGCAGCGAGGGACAGGGTCAAACTGAAGCTTTCTTT.

This chain uses TRBV12-5 with TRBJ2-1; 8 bases map to TRBD1. The length of the CDR3 is 16 residues. Looked up from germline, CDR1 is LGHNT and CDR2 is FRNRAP. With V trimmed by 2 bases and J by 8 bases, 11 bases remained unmatched. The CDR3 protein is CASGLLYGTGLYEQFF. DNA for the CDR3: TGTGCTAGTGGTTTGTTGTACGGGACAGGTCTTTATGAGCAGTTCTTC.

The chain has TRBV2 and TRBJ1-5; 9 positions agree with TRBD1. Germline loops: CDR1 SNHLY, CDR2 FYNNEI. The ends lost 7 bases at V and 4 bases at J; junction bases unmatched: 8. The CDR3 length is 15 residues. The CDR3 here is CASTGTGRNNQPQHF. The CDR3 bases are TGTGCCAGCACCGGGACAGGGCGCAATAATCAGCCCCAGCATTTT.

The chain is built from TRBV10-1 and TRBJ2-1; TRBD2 matches at 7 bases. The V segment lost 6 bases and the J segment 8 bases; nucleotides outside the gene matches: 13. The CDR3 is made up of 15 amino acids. Germline assignment: CDR1 WNHNN and CDR2 SYGVQD (reference sequence). The CDR3 spells CASRTAGGRIYEQFF. CDR3 DNA: TGCGCCAGCAGAACCGCGGGCGGGAGAATCTATGAGCAGTTCTTC.

This clone has only one observation. The chain joins TRBV9 to TRBJ2-5, with a weak D call TRBD1 (6 bases). V lost 4 bases and J lost 7, with 17 bases in between. This CDR3 comprises 14 residues. CDR1 is SGDLS and CDR2 is YYNGEE in the germline V gene. The CDR3 region is CASSPRDMGGTQYF. The DNA of the CDR3 is TGTGCCAGCAGCCCACGGGACATGGGTGGGACCCAGTACTTC.

The V gene is TRBV28, the J gene TRBJ1-5; the match to TRBD1 covers 10 bases. The CDR3 sequence is 15 residues long. CDR1 and CDR2 (germline): MDHEN, SYDVKM. V lost 6 bases to trimming and J lost 1 base; unmatched junction nucleotides: 3. The CDR3 DNA follows: TGTGCCAGCAGGACAGGGGGCGTAAGCAATCAGCCCCAGCATTTT. Encoded protein: CASRTGGVSNQPQHF.

This chain joins TRBV5-1 and TRBJ1-6; TRBD1 might be the D (5 bases). V gave up 2 bases and J gave up 5 bases, with 11 bases separating them. The germline V gene has CDR1 SGHRS and CDR2 YFSETQ. The CDR3 runs to 15 residues. Here the CDR3 reads CASSFGGGDNSPLHF. CDR3 bases: TGCGCCAGCAGCTTCGGGGGAGGAGATAATTCACCCCTCCACTTT.

The chain is built from TRBV19 and TRBJ1-2; tentatively, D is TRBD1 (5 bases). V was clipped by 0 bases and J by 8 bases, with 19 bases between them. In germline, CDR1 is LNHDA, CDR2 SQIVND (reference sequence). This CDR3 has 16 residues. The CDR3 DNA is TGTGCCAGTAGTATAGATCGCGGGACGGCCGCCGGAGGCTACACCTTC. Its translation is CASSIDRGTAAGGYTF.

V and J are TRBV10-3 and TRBJ2-3; TRBD1 matches at 7 bases. The V gene's germline CDR1 is ENHRY and CDR2 SYGVKD. With V trimmed by 4 bases and J by 13 bases, 8 bases remained unmatched. The CDR3 has 12 residues. The DNA for the CDR3 is TGTGCCATCAGTGGGTGGCAGGGGGAGAAGTATTTT. This encodes CAISGWQGEKYF.

Only one count was recorded for this clone. This chain links TRBV30 with TRBJ1-2, with D perhaps TRBD1 (6 bases). Germline V gene lookup returns CDR1 GTSNPN and CDR2 SVGIG (reference sequence). The CDR3 totals 15 residues. The V end was cut by 4 bases, the J end by 2 bases, with 17 bases between. The CDR3 spells CAWTTGGRLNYGYTF. CDR3 coding DNA: TGTGCCTGGACCACGGGGGGGCGCCTAAACTATGGCTACACCTTC.

The chain couples TRBV5-1 to TRBJ1-1, with D possibly matching TRBD1 (5 bases). This CDR3 region has 15 residues. Trimming removed 7 bases from V and 1 base from J, with 17 bases in between. In germline, CDR1 is SGHRS, CDR2 YFSETQ. The chain's CDR3 is CASGAGGKKNTEAFF. DNA of the CDR3: TGCGCCAGCGGAGCCGGGGGAAAAAAGAACACTGAAGCTTTCTTT.

The V and J genes are TRBV28 and TRBJ1-4; TRBD1 is a possible D gene (5 bases). Trimming took off 8 bases at V and 7 bases at J, with 14 bases between the two ends. Germline CDR1 is MDHEN and CDR2 is SYDVKM. The CDR3 sequence is 13 residues long. The CDR3 sequence is CASSRGGAEKLFF. The CDR3 DNA reads TGTGCCAGCTCCCGAGGAGGGGCTGAAAAACTGTTTTTT.

The chain employs TRBV7-9 and TRBJ2-5, with 7 bases fitting TRBD1. Looked up from germline, CDR1 is SEHNR and CDR2 is FQNEAQ (reference sequence). The length of the CDR3 is 14 residues. J gave up 9 bases and V 5 bases, and 12 bases lay outside the gene matches. This CDR3 reads CASSLPQGLMAQYF. In nucleotides, the CDR3 is TGTGCCAGCAGCCTTCCACAGGGGTTGATGGCCCAGTACTTC.

This clone was found once. At one end the junction does not follow the germline gene, possibly because of a read error. The V and J genes are TRBV27 and TRBJ1-2; 9 bases fit TRBD1. The CDR3 consists of 15 residues. CDR1 is MNHEY and CDR2 is SMNVEV in the germline V gene (reference sequence). The CDR3 DNA follows: TGTGCCAGCAGACTACAGGGGGCTCCGAACTCTGGCTACACCTTC. This gives the protein CASRLQGAPNSGYTF.

The V call is TRBV3-1 (or the pseudogene TRBV3-2), the J call TRBJ1-3, with 10 bases that match TRBD1. In germline, CDR1 is LGHDT, CDR2 YNNKEL (reference sequence). V shed 2 bases, J shed 0 bases, and the junction held 10 bases outside the gene matches. The CDR3 runs 19 residues. The CDR3 reads CASSQWRDRGSNSGNTIYF. DNA of the CDR3: TGTGCCAGCAGCCAATGGCGGGACAGGGGCTCAAACTCTGGAAACACCATATATTTT.